The 31 T cell receptor beta chains reported below all come from one sample, sequenced in a study of T cell responses to AZD1222 COVID-19 vaccine. Assay: immunoSEQ multiplex PCR; the TCRdb copy retains only in-frame clones and omits some. Of roughly 120,000 clones detected, 81% appear once; the ten largest clones hold 4% to 5%. This sample comprised peripheral blood, obtained on day 0 of AZD1222 vaccination. These receptor sequences come from an adult in good health.

A remark on this clone: This CDR3 is also generated by other DNA sequences in the sample. V gene TRBV7-9 combines with J gene TRBJ1-2, with unresolved D. The V and J ends lost 1 base and 8 bases respectively, with 8 bases between them. The CDR3 is 12 residues long. Per germline, CDR1 SEHNR and CDR2 FQNEAQ (reference sequence). The CDR3 region has the DNA TGTGCCAGCAGCTTAGGGGGTGGCGGCTACACCTTC. Its protein product is CASSLGGGGYTF. Based on the CDR3 plus reference TRBV7-9 and TRBJ1-2, the full variable domain is DTGVSQNPRHKITKRGQNVTFRCDPISEHNRLYWYRQTLGQGPEFLTYFQNEAQLEKSRLLSDRFSAERPKGSFSTLEIQRTEQGDSAMYLCASSLGGGGYTFGSGTRLTVV.

The chain is built from TRBV28 and TRBJ1-4; D not certain. The CDR3 covers 15 residues. The ends were cut back, 6 bases at V and 0 bases at J, with 11 bases in the middle. Per germline, CDR1 MDHEN and CDR2 SYDVKM. The CDR3 sequence: CASSAAGATNEKLFF. CDR3 sequence (DNA): TGTGCCAGCAGCGCGGCCGGGGCAACTAATGAAAAACTGTTTTTT.

This clone has only a few counts. The chain combines TRBV21-1 with TRBJ2-7; the table's D gene call, TRBD2, was not cross checked with the DNA. TRBV21-1 is labeled a pseudogene. CDR3 length: 16 amino acids. CDR3 in DNA: TGTGCCAGCAGCCCCCCAGTAAGACGGGGTGCCCACGAGCAGTACTTC. Its translation is CASSPPVRRGAHEQYF.

This chain joins TRBV6-5 and TRBJ2-5; the match to TRBD2 covers 10 bases. Germline CDR1 and CDR2: MNHEY and SVGAGI. This CDR3 comprises 15 residues. Germline trimming cut 4 bases from V and 1 base from J; bases unmatched to any gene: 3. CDR3 in DNA: TGTGCCAGCAGTTCAACTAGCGGGGTCCAAGAGACCCAGTACTTC. Translated, it gives CASSSTSGVQETQYF.

The rearrangement uses TRBV5-8 and TRBJ1-2; tentatively, D is TRBD1 (5 bases). Looked up from germline, CDR1 is SGHTS and CDR2 is YDEGEE. The CDR3 is 16 residues long. The V end lost 1 base, the J end lost 0 bases, and 13 bases lay between the germline ends. This CDR3 is CASSLQGTATNYGYTF. The CDR3 DNA follows: TGTGCCAGCAGCTTGCAGGGAACGGCGACTAACTATGGCTACACCTTC.

As DNA, the CDR3 is TGTGCCAGCTCTTCCGGGACCCTAGAGACCCAGTACTTC. It yields the protein CASSSGTLETQYF. The chain employs TRBV18 and TRBJ2-5; D assignment may be TRBD1 or TRBD2 (5 bases each). Trimming cost V 6 bases and J 4 bases, with 12 bases left between them. The CDR3 has 13 residues. Germline lookup yields CDR1 KGHSH and CDR2 LQKENI.

Here the CDR3 reads CASRKDRGSYNEQFF. CDR3 bases: TGTGCCAGCAGGAAAGACAGGGGTTCCTACAATGAGCAGTTCTTC. The chain recombines TRBV6-5 with TRBJ2-1; 8 bases align to TRBD1. The CDR3 is 15 amino acids. After removal of 6 bases from V and 1 base from J, the junction contained 5 bases not matched to a gene. Germline V gives CDR1 MNHEY, CDR2 SVGAGI.

The V gene is TRBV7-2, the J gene TRBJ1-3; TRBD1 agrees at 7 bases. The CDR3 spans 17 residues. The V and J ends lost 0 bases and 1 base, in that order; junction bases with no gene match: 6. Germline assignment: CDR1 SGHTA and CDR2 FQGNSA. The CDR3 DNA sequence: TGTGCCAGCAGCTTAGCTGTAGGGGGCGTGTCTGGAAACACCATATATTTT. This gives the protein CASSLAVGGVSGNTIYF.

CDR3 loop: CASRSMRDTEAFF. The DNA of the CDR3 is TGTGCCAGTAGATCAATGCGGGACACTGAAGCTTTCTTT. The chain recombines TRBV19 with TRBJ1-1; no reliable D call. CDR3 length: 13 residues. The V and J ends lost 6 bases and 3 bases respectively, with 11 bases between them. CDR1 is LNHDA, CDR2 SQIVND, per germline (reference sequence).

The chain joins TRBV27 to TRBJ2-7; 8 nucleotides line up with TRBD2. Germline-derived CDR1 and CDR2 are MNHEY and SMNVEV (reference sequence). CDR3 length equals 19 residues. Unmatched junction bases numbered 17, after V lost 3 bases and J lost 1 base. The chain's CDR3 is CASSFQRGGLPQRSYEQYF. The CDR3 nucleotides are TGTGCCAGCAGTTTTCAGCGCGGGGGGCTGCCCCAGAGGTCCTACGAGCAGTACTTC.

V gene TRBV6-5 combines with J gene TRBJ1-5, with a possible D match to TRBD1 (6 bases). The V gene's germline CDR1 is MNHEY and CDR2 SVGAGI. The CDR3 length is 14 residues. Trimming removed 6 bases at V and 6 bases at J, with 15 bases between. The CDR3 DNA is TGTGCCAGCAGAAGGGGGGAGGGCGGTCAGCCCCAGCATTTT. This gives the protein CASRRGEGGQPQHF.

This clone has just a few counts. The rearrangement joins TRBV16 to TRBJ1-1, with TRBD1 identical over 7 bases. This CDR3 comprises 16 residues. Per germline, CDR1 KGHSY and CDR2 FQNENV. With V trimmed by 1 base and J by 1 base, 6 bases remained unmatched. The CDR3 region is CASSQFRQGGNTEAFF. CDR3 nucleotide sequence: TGTGCCAGCAGCCAATTTCGTCAGGGGGGGAACACTGAAGCTTTCTTT.

The rearrangement uses TRBV23-1 and TRBJ1-1, with D tentatively TRBD1 (6 bases). TRBV23-1 is annotated as an ORF whose role is uncertain. The CDR3 has 14 residues. Trimming removed 3 bases from V and 0 bases from J, with 8 bases in between. As DNA, the CDR3 is TGCGCCAGCAGTCAGGGGGCGATGAACACTGAAGCTTTCTTT. Amino acid sequence: CASSQGAMNTEAFF.

The gene calls are TRBV19 and TRBJ2-5, with D possibly being TRBD2 (5 bases). Trimming stripped 4 bases from V and 5 bases from J, with 11 bases between. CDR1 is LNHDA, CDR2 SQIVND, per germline (reference sequence). The CDR3 runs to 13 residues. The CDR3 bases are TGTGCCAGTAGTACAACGAGAGGGGAGACCCAGTACTTC. Protein sequence: CASSTTRGETQYF.

The chain has TRBV27 and TRBJ2-7; perhaps TRBD2 as D (6 bases). Germline assignment: CDR1 MNHEY and CDR2 SMNVEV (reference sequence). The V and J ends lost 2 bases and 2 bases respectively, with 13 bases between them. The CDR3 is made up of 15 amino acids. The CDR3 region is CASSLIVAATYEQYF. CDR3 bases: TGTGCCAGCAGTTTAATAGTAGCGGCTACCTACGAGCAGTACTTC.

V is TRBV6-5 and J is TRBJ1-3; D remains ambiguous. Germline CDR1 and CDR2: MNHEY and SVGAGI. The CDR3 is 14 amino acids. Trimming took 6 bases from V and 0 from J, leaving 9 bases between them. CDR3 nucleotide sequence: TGTGCCAGCAGGTTCCCGGGCTCTGGAAACACCATATATTTT. Protein product: CASRFPGSGNTIYF.

The chain uses TRBV7-8 and TRBJ1-3; possibly TRBD1 for D (5 bases). CDR3 length: 14 amino acids. Germline values: CDR1 SGHVS, CDR2 FQNEAQ. Trimming took 4 bases from V and 0 from J, leaving 7 bases between them. The CDR3, as DNA: TGTGCCAGCAGCTCTCAGGGCTCTGGAAACACCATATATTTT. This encodes CASSSQGSGNTIYF.

V is TRBV23-1 and J is TRBJ2-7; 8 positions agree with TRBD2. TRBV23-1 falls under the ORF class, with uncertain function. Trimming took 2 bases from V and 3 from J; bases not matched to a gene: 9. The CDR3 extends over 16 amino acids. The CDR3 nucleotides read TGCGCCAGCAGTCAAACCGGGACTAGGGTGTTCTACGAGCAGTACTTC. It is translated as CASSQTGTRVFYEQYF.

The chain recombines TRBV12-2 with TRBJ2-1; TRBD2, as called in the table, went unchecked against the DNA. TRBV12-2 corresponds to a pseudogene. The CDR3 contains 16 residues. This CDR3 reads CASRRVSGGSYNEQFF. The CDR3 bases are TGTGCAAGTCGCCGAGTTAGTGGCGGCTCCTACAATGAGCAGTTCTTC.

The chain joins TRBV24-1 to TRBJ2-5; tentatively, D is TRBD1 (5 bases). V dropped 4 bases and J dropped 0 bases, with 14 bases sitting between them. Germline assignment: CDR1 KGHDR and CDR2 SFDVKD. CDR3 length equals 16 residues. For the CDR3, the DNA is TGTGCCACCAGTGACTCAGGGCGGAAGTACCAAGAGACCCAGTACTTC. Its protein is CATSDSGRKYQETQYF.

This sequence joins TRBV20-1 and TRBJ2-2, with D unclear. Germline V gene sequence: CDR1 DFQATT, CDR2 SNEGSKA (reference sequence). With 3 bases removed from V and 4 bases from J, the gap between germline ends came to 12 bases. The CDR3 spans 14 residues. The CDR3 protein is CSASPRIGTGELFF. CDR3 coding DNA: TGCAGTGCTAGTCCGCGAATCGGCACCGGGGAGCTGTTTTTT.

This chain connects TRBV3-1 (or the pseudogene TRBV3-2) to TRBJ2-7, with unresolved D. The CDR3 has 15 residues. V was clipped by 0 bases and J by 2 bases, with 11 bases between them. Germline V gives CDR1 LGHDT, CDR2 YNNKEL (reference sequence). The CDR3 region has the DNA TGTGCCAGCAGCCAAGATCGCAACCGCACCTACGAGCAGTACTTC. As protein: CASSQDRNRTYEQYF.

Here the CDR3 DNA reads TGTGCCAGCAGTTTTACGACAGGGCAGTCGAATGGCTACACCTTC. Its protein is CASSFTTGQSNGYTF. The chain employs TRBV28 and TRBJ1-2, with TRBD1 matching over 7 bases. The germline gives CDR1 MDHEN, CDR2 SYDVKM. This CDR3 contains 15 residues. V lost 3 bases, J lost 6 bases, and 10 bases stayed unmatched.

The rearrangement links TRBV28 to TRBJ1-2; TRBD1 agrees at 9 bases. CDR1 is MDHEN and CDR2 is SYDVKM in the germline V gene. The CDR3 totals 16 residues. V lost 4 bases, J lost 1 base, and 7 bases stayed unmatched. CDR3 protein: CASSSEGQGNNYGYTF. Here the CDR3 DNA reads TGTGCCAGCAGTTCGGAAGGACAGGGGAATAACTATGGCTACACCTTC.

This chain joins TRBV11-2 and TRBJ2-7; 12 positions agree with TRBD2. The CDR3 length is 16 residues. Germline V gene sequence: CDR1 SGHAT, CDR2 FQNNGV. V was clipped by 5 bases and J by 4 bases; unmatched bases: 9. DNA of the CDR3: TGTGCCAGCAGCCAACTAGCGGGAGGTGGTCGGTACGAGCAGTACTTC. It yields the protein CASSQLAGGGRYEQYF.

V gene TRBV7-2 combines with J gene TRBJ2-5; 11 bases match TRBD2. The CDR3 length is 16 residues. Losses at the gene ends were 0 bases for V and 1 base for J; bases not matched to a gene: 1. Germline values: CDR1 SGHTA, CDR2 FQGNSA. CDR3 DNA: TGTGCCAGCAGCTTAGCGGGACTAGCGGCCCAAGAGACCCAGTACTTC. Protein sequence: CASSLAGLAAQETQYF.

This chain uses TRBV29-1 with TRBJ1-1; D may be TRBD1 (6 bases). The ends were cut back, 7 bases at V and 1 base at J, with 16 bases in the middle. CDR1 and CDR2 from the germline V gene are SQVTM and ANQGSEA. The CDR3 consists of 14 residues. CDR3 bases: TGCAGCGCCCAAACGTACAGGGAGAACACTGAAGCTTTCTTT. Translating it yields CSAQTYRENTEAFF.

The chain links TRBV7-9 to TRBJ1-1; possibly TRBD1 for D (6 bases). The length of the CDR3 is 14 residues. Trimming shortened V by 5 bases and J by 8 bases, and 18 bases separated the two germline ends. In germline, CDR1 is SEHNR, CDR2 FQNEAQ (reference sequence). CDR3 nucleotide sequence: TGTGCCAGCAGCGGGGAGGGGGGTGCCCCCGAAGCTTTCTTT. Translation: CASSGEGGAPEAFF.

V usage is TRBV11-2 and J usage is TRBJ2-7, with a weak D call TRBD2 (5 bases). V lost 4 bases and J 7 bases, leaving 14 bases between the germline ends. Germline V gene sequence: CDR1 SGHAT, CDR2 FQNNGV. The CDR3 sequence is 13 residues long. The CDR3 DNA reads as TGTGCCAGCAGCTCCCGGGTCGGCGGGGAGCAGTACTTC. This encodes CASSSRVGGEQYF.

The chain carries TRBV12-5 and TRBJ1-2; D is perhaps TRBD1 (5 bases). The CDR3 sequence is 15 residues long. Trimming stripped 0 bases from V and 4 bases from J, with 12 bases between. Per the germline V gene, CDR1 is LGHNT and CDR2 is FRNRAP. The chain's CDR3 is CASGLVPGGFYGYTF. DNA for the CDR3: TGTGCTAGTGGTTTGGTACCGGGGGGGTTCTATGGCTACACCTTC.

CDR3 amino acids: CASSVRTENTEAFF. The CDR3, as DNA: TGTGCCAGCAGCGTGAGGACCGAGAACACTGAAGCTTTCTTT. The rearrangement links TRBV7-8 to TRBJ1-1; D ambiguous. CDR1 and CDR2 from the germline V gene are SGHVS and FQNEAQ. The CDR3 length is 14 residues. Trimming shortened V by 5 bases and J by 1 base, and 11 bases separated the two germline ends.